Each of the 22 T cell receptor beta chains below was sequenced from the same sample in a study of a mutant IDH1 vaccine in newly diagnosed glioma (dated by TCRdb to the early 2020s). The time point tag for this specimen amounts to: baseline, week 1 (first vaccination visit). The treatment or condition label corresponds to: pre-vaccination baseline after standard-of-care therapy. Library preparation used the immunoSEQ multiplex PCR assay. Not all clones reach the TCRdb copy of this immuneACCESS table, which keeps in-frame sequences only. Checked studies attribute under half of the gap to unresolved V genes and leave the rest unexplained. The table for this sample lists some 51,000 clones; roughly 80% of them were counted only once. Approximately 1.8% of the sample belongs to the ten largest clones. The sequencing used PBMCs, collected from a glioma patient treated with radiotherapy, temozolomide or both. Source of these receptors: a woman aged 40 to 49 with glioma.

This chain links TRBV5-1 with TRBJ1-1, with TRBD1 as a possible D gene (5 bases). V was pared by 5 bases and J by 7 bases, with 21 bases between. The CDR3 length is 15 residues. Germline V gene sequence: CDR1 SGHRS, CDR2 YFSETQ. The CDR3 DNA follows: TGCGCCAGCAGAACCGGGACCGTCGGAGCCGGTGAAGCTTTCTTT. Translation: CASRTGTVGAGEAFF.

In its sample, this clone was seen a few times. The genes are TRBV2 and TRBJ2-2, with TRBD2 identical over 7 bases. V gave up 6 bases and J gave up 3 bases; unmatched junction bases: 7. The CDR3 covers 15 residues. Germline lookup yields CDR1 SNHLY and CDR2 FYNNEI. The CDR3 is CASRALGRDTGELFF. CDR3 nucleotides: TGTGCCAGCAGAGCACTAGGGAGGGACACCGGGGAGCTGTTTTTT. Based on the CDR3 plus reference TRBV2 and TRBJ2-2, the full variable domain is EPEVTQTPSHQVTQMGQEVILRCVPISNHLYFYWYRQILGQKVEFLVSFYNNEISEKSEIFDDQFSVERPDGSNFTLKIRSTKLEDSAMYFCASRALGRDTGELFFGEGSRLTVL.

The chain couples TRBV15 to TRBJ2-5; 9 bases line up with TRBD2. CDR3 size: 16 residues. Losses at the gene ends were 1 base for V and 0 bases for J; bases not matched to a gene: 3. Germline CDR1 is LNHNV and CDR2 is YYDKDF (reference sequence). The CDR3 spells CATSRAASGNQETQYF. The DNA of the CDR3 is TGTGCCACCAGCAGAGCTGCTAGCGGGAACCAAGAGACCCAGTACTTC.

The chain recombines TRBV11-2 with TRBJ2-7; 15 nucleotides agree with TRBD2. The CDR3 is 14 residues long. Germline values: CDR1 SGHAT, CDR2 FQNNGV. V shed 7 bases and J 4 bases; nucleotides not matched to a gene: 2. Written as DNA, the CDR3 is TGTGCCAGCATGGGACTAGCGGGGGGATACGAGCAGTACTTC. Residues: CASMGLAGGYEQYF.

The chain has TRBV7-9 and TRBJ2-5; 7 bases fit TRBD1. The ends lost 5 bases at V and 4 bases at J; junction bases unmatched: 7. The germline V gene encodes CDR1 SEHNR and CDR2 FQNEAQ (reference sequence). This CDR3 is built from 14 residues. The CDR3 DNA follows: TGTGCCAGCAGCGCCGACAGGGTGCCAGAGACCCAGTACTTC. Its translation is CASSADRVPETQYF.

A few counts support this clone. V gene TRBV18 combines with J gene TRBJ1-5; no firm D call. The germline V and J ends were trimmed by 3 bases and 2 bases, with 11 bases remaining between them. The length of the CDR3 is 15 residues. Germline V CDR1 and CDR2: KGHSH, LQKENI. The CDR3 DNA is TGTGCCAGCTCACCCGACCCCGGGCGCAATCAGCCCCAGCATTTT. Amino acids: CASSPDPGRNQPQHF.

The J gene is TRBJ2-3, the V gene TRBV6-5, with D possibly being TRBD2 (6 bases). Germline assignment: CDR1 MNHEY and CDR2 SVGAGI. CDR3 size: 14 residues. The germline V and J ends were trimmed by 7 bases and 2 bases, with 13 bases remaining between them. The CDR3 DNA sequence: TGTGCCAGCATGGAGCGGGCTACCACAGATACGCAGTATTTT. Protein: CASMERATTDTQYF.

The CDR3 reads CASSLGGSSHQPQHF. CDR3 DNA: TGTGCCAGCAGCTTGGGGGGCAGTTCTCATCAGCCCCAGCATTTT. The chain carries TRBV5-8 and TRBJ1-5; TRBD1 might be the D (5 bases). The V end lost 0 bases, the J end lost 5 bases, and 12 bases lay between the germline ends. The CDR3 runs 15 residues. Germline V gives CDR1 SGHTS, CDR2 YDEGEE.

The chain has TRBV5-4 and TRBJ1-1; D unclear. With 3 bases removed from V and 1 base from J, the gap between germline ends came to 13 bases. The length of the CDR3 is 15 residues. The germline gives CDR1 SGHNT, CDR2 YYREEE (reference sequence). CDR3 sequence reads: CASSSGSGGNTEAFF. Here the CDR3 DNA reads TGTGCCAGCAGCTCCGGCTCCGGAGGGAACACTGAAGCTTTCTTT.

This sequence joins TRBV18 and TRBJ1-1; perhaps TRBD1 as D (5 bases). The CDR3 runs to 13 residues. V was cut by 5 bases and J by 2 bases, with 9 bases left in between. Germline V CDR1 and CDR2: KGHSH, LQKENI. The CDR3 protein is CASSNRGNTEAFF. For the CDR3, the DNA is TGTGCCAGCTCAAACCGGGGCAACACTGAAGCTTTCTTT.

The V gene is TRBV7-3, the J gene TRBJ2-1; 13 nucleotides align to TRBD2. Trimming cost V 5 bases and J 8 bases; bases outside gene matches: 3. Germline CDR1 and CDR2: SGHTA and FQGTGA. The CDR3 runs to 14 residues. The CDR3 DNA reads TGTGCCAGCAGCGCTACTAGCGGGGGGGATGAGCAGTTCTTC. This sequence encodes CASSATSGGDEQFF.

V gene TRBV7-2 combines with J gene TRBJ2-2; D is undetermined. V lost 0 bases to trimming and J lost 0 bases, with 5 bases between them. The CDR3 spans 15 residues. Germline CDR1 is SGHTA and CDR2 is FQGNSA. The chain's CDR3 is CASSLAAPNTGELFF. The CDR3 DNA follows: TGTGCCAGCAGCTTAGCGGCACCGAACACCGGGGAGCTGTTTTTT.

The chain has TRBV7-9 and TRBJ1-2; 7 bases are shared with TRBD1. The CDR3 loop spans 15 amino acids. V dropped 2 bases and J dropped 4; count of bases not matched to a gene: 7. Germline V lookup: CDR1 SEHNR, CDR2 FQNEAQ (reference sequence). CDR3 bases: TGTGCCAGCAGCTTAAGCAAGACAGGGTTCTATGGCTACACCTTC. Encoded protein: CASSLSKTGFYGYTF.

This clone was seen only a few times. This chain links TRBV7-9 with TRBJ1-5; D unclear. This CDR3 spans 13 amino acids. CDR1 is SEHNR and CDR2 is FQNEAQ in the germline V gene (reference sequence). V lost 2 bases, J lost 1 base, and 3 bases lay in between. The CDR3 region has the DNA TGTGCCAGCAGCTTATCCAGCAATCAGCCCCAGCATTTT. As protein: CASSLSSNQPQHF.

In its sample, this clone was seen a few times. The rearrangement uses TRBV4-1 and TRBJ1-4; no clear D gene. Trimming took off 0 bases at V and 4 bases at J, with 9 bases between the two ends. CDR1 and CDR2 from the germline V gene are MGHRA and YSYEKL. The CDR3 is 15 amino acids. Written as DNA, the CDR3 is TGCGCCAGCAGCCAAGATTTCAGCTTTAATGAAAAACTGTTTTTT. The encoded protein is CASSQDFSFNEKLFF.

The chain links TRBV19 to TRBJ1-5; TRBD1 is a possible D gene (6 bases). Deletions cut 6 bases from V and 4 bases from J, with 13 bases between. The CDR3 extends over 14 amino acids. The germline gives CDR1 LNHDA, CDR2 SQIVND (reference sequence). CDR3 sequence: CASRRGQGNQPQHF. For the CDR3, the DNA is TGTGCCAGTAGACGGGGGCAGGGGAATCAGCCCCAGCATTTT. Full variable domain (remainder filled in from reference TRBV19 and TRBJ1-5): DGGITQSPKYLFRKEGQNVTLSCEQNLNHDAMYWYRQDPGQGLRLIYYSQIVNDFQKGDIAEGYSVSREKKESFPLTVTSAQKNPTAFYLCASRRGQGNQPQHFGDGTRLSIL.

This chain connects TRBV7-2 to TRBJ1-2; weak D call: TRBD1 (5 bases). V lost 5 bases and J 2 bases, leaving 9 bases between the germline ends. Germline V gene sequence: CDR1 SGHTA, CDR2 FQGNSA. This CDR3 has 13 amino acids. The CDR3 bases are TGTGCCAGCAGCCCCACAGGAAACTATGGCTACACCTTC. The encoded protein is CASSPTGNYGYTF.

This clone was seen more than once but under ten times. The chain has TRBV12-5 and TRBJ2-1; 7 bases align to TRBD1. Germline V gives CDR1 LGHNT, CDR2 FRNRAP. The trim removed 6 bases at V and 4 bases at J, leaving 6 bases unmatched. CDR3 length: 14 residues. CDR3 bases: TGTGCTAGTGGCCCGGGACAGCTTTACAATGAGCAGTTCTTC. The encoded protein is CASGPGQLYNEQFF. Based on the CDR3 plus reference TRBV12-5 and TRBJ2-1, the full variable domain is DARVTQTPRHKVTEMGQEVTMRCQPILGHNTVFWYRQTMMQGLELLAYFRNRAPLDDSGMPKDRFSAEMPDATLATLKIQPSEPRDSAVYFCASGPGQLYNEQFFGPGTRLTVL.

The chain has TRBV9 and TRBJ2-5; tentatively, D is TRBD1 or TRBD2 (5 bases each). V lost 3 bases to trimming and J lost 2 bases, with 14 bases between them. The CDR3 spans 15 residues. The germline CDR1 and CDR2 sequences are SGDLS and YYNGEE. The CDR3 coding sequence is TGTGCCAGCAGCGAGGTCCAGGGACCTCAAGAGACCCAGTACTTC. This gives the protein CASSEVQGPQETQYF.

The V gene is TRBV5-1, the J gene TRBJ1-4; 10 nucleotides match TRBD1. Germline assignment: CDR1 SGHRS and CDR2 YFSETQ. This CDR3 is 15 amino acids long. V was clipped by 4 bases and J by 4 bases; unmatched bases: 4. In DNA form, the CDR3 reads TGCGCCAGCAGCCTCGGGGACAGGGGTAATGAAAAACTGTTTTTT. Encoded protein: CASSLGDRGNEKLFF. The variable domain in full, with the rest retrieved from reference TRBV5-1 and TRBJ1-4, is KAGVTQTPRYLIKTRGQQVTLSCSPISGHRSVSWYQQTPGQGLQFLFEYFSETQRNKGNFPGRFSGRQFSNSRSEMNVSTLELGDSALYLCASSLGDRGNEKLFFGSGTQLSVL.

The rearrangement joins TRBV6-1 to TRBJ1-6; D is possibly TRBD1 (6 bases). This CDR3 region has 14 residues. V dropped 4 bases and J dropped 10 bases, with 14 bases sitting between them. Germline CDR1 is MNHNS and CDR2 is SASEGT. The CDR3 nucleotides are TGTGCCAGCAGTGTAACGGGGGCAGGATCACCCCTCCACTTT. It yields the protein CASSVTGAGSPLHF.

This clone appeared once. The chain carries TRBV5-1 and TRBJ1-2, with D tentatively TRBD1 (6 bases). Trimming took 0 bases from V and 1 from J, leaving 13 bases between them. CDR3 length: 16 amino acids. Germline V CDR1 and CDR2: SGHRS, YFSETQ. In nucleotides, the CDR3 is TGCGCCAGCAGCTTGGGGAGCAGGGGAGGTAACTATGGCTACACCTTC. Translated, it gives CASSLGSRGGNYGYTF.